This T cell receptor (beta chain) is drawn from a study of T cells after yellow fever vaccination. The study, taken as a whole, reports: A minor fraction of clonotypes spanned both CD4 and CD8 compartments.

Universal primer sites and UMIs were introduced during 5'RACE template-switching synthesis of TCR cDNA. TCRdb processed the 5' RACE reads anew with MiXCR; each CDR3 protein has one entry. The sample shows 230,000 or so distinct CDR3 sequences, more than 3.5% of them seen only once. CDR3 length: 14 amino acids. After removal of 3 bases from V and 2 bases from J, the junction contained 3 bases not matched to a gene. This clonotype was seen repeatedly, ten times or more. The antigen remains undetermined. The chain employs TRBV12-3 or TRBV12-4 and TRBJ1-2; 7 positions agree with TRBD1. Sequencing was performed on PBMCs, taken 15 days after the yellow fever booster vaccination. This receptor was obtained from a man between 18 and 35 years old who received the YFV17D yellow fever vaccine. The CDR3 DNA follows: TGTGCCAGCAGTTTCTCGACAGGGAACTATGGCTACACCTTC. This encodes CASSFSTGNYGYTF.